The 21 T cell receptor beta chains given below trace back to one sample, sequenced in a study of blood T cell repertoires in COVID-19. The data were produced by immunoSEQ multiplex PCR, yet TCRdb's version contains in-frame clones alone and is incomplete. This table holds around 68,000 clones, approximately 78% found once. Sequencing was done on a sample of peripheral blood. The receptors stem from a human donor in a cohort sampled during active COVID-19.

This chain's CDR3 is CSVGEGSHQPQHF. The CDR3 nucleotides are TGCAGCGTTGGGGAGGGGTCGCACCAGCCCCAGCATTTT. This chain uses TRBV29-1 with TRBJ1-5; TRBD1 is a possible D gene (5 bases). The length of the CDR3 is 13 residues. V lost 4 bases to trimming and J lost 7 bases, with 14 bases between them. Germline CDR1 SQVTM, CDR2 ANQGSEA.

This chain uses TRBV10-3 with TRBJ2-7; 10 nucleotides align to TRBD1. The CDR3 sequence is 15 residues long. CDR1 is ENHRY and CDR2 is SYGVKD in the germline V gene. V lost 5 bases, J lost 5 bases, and 9 bases stayed unmatched. CDR3: CAISPLRDRGDEQYF. The CDR3 nucleotides read TGTGCCATCAGTCCCCTTCGGGACAGGGGCGACGAGCAGTACTTC.

This clone was detected only a few times. This chain uses TRBV14 with TRBJ1-2; D remains ambiguous. Germline CDR1 reads SGHDN; CDR2 reads FVKESK. Trimming left V 4 bases short and J 1 base short, with 7 bases between. The CDR3 totals 13 residues. CDR3 coding DNA: TGTGCCAGCAGCCCAGGCAGTAACTATGGCTACACCTTC. Its translation is CASSPGSNYGYTF.

The gene calls are TRBV4-1 and TRBJ2-3; weak D call: TRBD2 (6 bases). V lost 1 base and J 5 bases, leaving 16 bases between the germline ends. Germline loops: CDR1 MGHRA, CDR2 YSYEKL. The CDR3 is made up of 16 amino acids. The CDR3 DNA reads as TGCGCCAGCAGCCAAGGTAAGGAGCGGGTGGAAGATACGCAGTATTTT. Translated: CASSQGKERVEDTQYF.

This clone was counted a single time. The rearrangement uses TRBV19 and TRBJ2-2, with TRBD2 matching 13 bases. The CDR3 runs to 18 residues. Germline lookup yields CDR1 LNHDA and CDR2 SQIVND (reference sequence). Trimming removed 4 bases from V and 1 base from J; junction bases left unmatched: 6. This CDR3 reads CASSKFGTSGMNTGELFF. Written as DNA, the CDR3 is TGTGCCAGTAGTAAGTTCGGGACTAGCGGGATGAACACCGGGGAGCTGTTTTTT.

V gene TRBV28 combines with J gene TRBJ2-5; a weak D match, TRBD1 (5 bases). This CDR3 spans 14 amino acids. Germline values: CDR1 MDHEN, CDR2 SYDVKM. The ends were cut back, 2 bases at V and 4 bases at J, with 11 bases in the middle. The chain's CDR3 is CASSLGAWGETQYF. Here the CDR3 DNA reads TGTGCCAGCAGTTTAGGGGCTTGGGGAGAGACCCAGTACTTC.

The chain employs TRBV6-6 and TRBJ1-2, with a weak D call TRBD1 (6 bases). The CDR3 totals 13 residues. Trimming took 5 bases from V and 4 from J, leaving 11 bases between them. Germline loops: CDR1 MNHNY, CDR2 SVGAGI (reference sequence). In DNA, the CDR3 is TGTGCCAGCAGTCGGACAGCAATCTATGGCTACACCTTC. It translates to CASSRTAIYGYTF.

This clone was picked up one time. The rearrangement uses TRBV7-9 and TRBJ2-7, with unresolved D. There are 13 residues in the CDR3. V was trimmed by 5 bases and J by 0 bases, leaving 8 bases between them. Germline CDR1 SEHNR, CDR2 FQNEAQ (reference sequence). The DNA of the CDR3 is TGTGCCAGCAGCGGTGGGCTCTCCTACGAGCAGTACTTC. It encodes CASSGGLSYEQYF.

This clone has a single count. The chain links TRBV6-5 to TRBJ2-7; no definite D call. This CDR3 region has 14 residues. Trimming removed 0 bases from V and 0 bases from J, with 6 bases in between. Germline CDR1 and CDR2: MNHEY and SVGAGI. The CDR3 protein is CASSYSRSSYEQYF. The CDR3 coding sequence is TGTGCCAGCAGTTACTCGAGGAGCTCCTACGAGCAGTACTTC.

The V call is TRBV5-1, the J call TRBJ2-3; D not certain. CDR1 SGHRS and CDR2 YFSETQ come from the germline V gene. CDR3 size: 13 residues. V was trimmed by 6 bases and J by 5 bases, leaving 13 bases between them. The chain's CDR3 is CASTALDGDTQYF. As DNA, the CDR3 is TGCGCCAGCACGGCTCTAGACGGAGATACGCAGTATTTT.

The chain links TRBV4-1 to TRBJ2-1, with D perhaps matching TRBD2 (7 bases). Trimming took off 1 base at V and 8 bases at J, with 24 bases between the two ends. The CDR3 has 18 amino acids. Germline V gene lookup returns CDR1 MGHRA and CDR2 YSYEKL. CDR3 coding DNA: TGCGCCAGCAGCCAAGGCTTGTCAGGGGAGGGCCACGGCGATGAGCAGTTCTTC. This gives the protein CASSQGLSGEGHGDEQFF.

A few counts support this clone. V and J are TRBV6-5 and TRBJ1-1; D is unclear. V dropped 2 bases and J dropped 4 bases, with 14 bases sitting between them. The germline gives CDR1 MNHEY, CDR2 SVGAGI. This CDR3 spans 15 amino acids. The CDR3 sequence is CASSYGSEAGTEAFF. In DNA form, the CDR3 reads TGTGCCAGCAGTTACGGCAGCGAGGCGGGCACTGAAGCTTTCTTT.

J is TRBJ2-7 and V is TRBV7-8; D is perhaps TRBD2 (6 bases). Per the germline V gene, CDR1 is SGHVS and CDR2 is FQNEAQ. The V end was cut by 6 bases, the J end by 0 bases, with 15 bases between. The length of the CDR3 is 15 residues. In nucleotides, the CDR3 is TGTGCCAGCAGACAACACCCGGGGGTCTCCTACGAGCAGTACTTC. Translating gives CASRQHPGVSYEQYF.

The chain has TRBV6-6 and TRBJ2-7; D unresolved. The germline V gene has CDR1 MNHNY and CDR2 SVGAGI (reference sequence). This CDR3 contains 13 residues. The V gene lost 7 bases and the J gene lost 3 bases, with 13 bases spanning the gap. In DNA form, the CDR3 reads TGTGCCAGCACCCCGGGTCCGCTCTACGAGCAGTACTTC. It specifies CASTPGPLYEQYF.

V is TRBV3-1 (or the pseudogene TRBV3-2) and J is TRBJ2-5, with TRBD2 matching 8 bases. CDR3 length equals 17 residues. The germline V gene encodes CDR1 LGHDT and CDR2 YNNKEL (reference sequence). After removal of 2 bases from V and 7 bases from J, the junction contained 15 bases not matched to a gene. CDR3 residues: CASSQWARAGGGGTQYF. CDR3 nucleotide sequence: TGTGCCAGCAGCCAATGGGCGCGGGCGGGAGGAGGCGGGACCCAGTACTTC.

V and J are TRBV7-6 and TRBJ2-7, with 7 bases matching TRBD2. V gave up 2 bases and J gave up 3 bases; unmatched junction bases: 13. Germline V gives CDR1 SGHVS, CDR2 FNYEAQ. The CDR3 is 17 residues long. The CDR3 nucleotides are TGTGCCAGCAGCTTAAGGGCGGGGGTCCCGCTGCTCTACGAGCAGTACTTC. Its translation is CASSLRAGVPLLYEQYF.

The V call is TRBV19, the J call TRBJ1-5; tentatively, D is TRBD1 (5 bases). Between the trimmed V and J ends, which lost 3 bases and 7 bases, there was a span of 7 bases. Germline V gene sequence: CDR1 LNHDA, CDR2 SQIVND (reference sequence). The CDR3 runs 12 residues. The CDR3 sequence is CASSISGQPQHF. CDR3 DNA sequence: TGTGCCAGTAGTATCTCAGGGCAGCCCCAGCATTTT. The full variable domain, with the rest looked up from reference TRBV19 and TRBJ1-5, is DGGITQSPKYLFRKEGQNVTLSCEQNLNHDAMYWYRQDPGQGLRLIYYSQIVNDFQKGDIAEGYSVSREKKESFPLTVTSAQKNPTAFYLCASSISGQPQHFGDGTRLSIL.

The V call is TRBV12-1, the J call TRBJ1-1; TRBD1 was called by the table and not checked on the DNA. TRBV12-1 is termed a pseudogene. The CDR3 is 15 residues long. The CDR3 protein is CASSARVQGFTEAFF. CDR3 nucleotides: TGTGCCAGCAGCGCCCGAGTACAGGGGTTCACTGAAGCTTTCTTT.

The rearrangement joins TRBV21-1 to TRBJ1-1; the table's D call, TRBD1, was not checked against the DNA. TRBV21-1 is listed as a pseudogene. This CDR3 is 19 amino acids long. The CDR3 sequence is CASSKFTNRDRPMNTEAFF. In nucleotides, the CDR3 is TGTGCCAGCAGCAAATTTACTAACCGGGACAGGCCCATGAACACTGAAGCTTTCTTT.

The chain joins TRBV2 to TRBJ2-7; D perhaps matches TRBD1 (5 bases). The CDR3 is 15 amino acids. In germline, CDR1 is SNHLY, CDR2 FYNNEI. The V end lost 6 bases, the J end lost 0 bases, and 15 bases lay between the germline ends. The CDR3 region has the DNA TGTGCCAGCAGCCCACGAAAGACAGACTCCTACGAGCAGTACTTC. Translating it yields CASSPRKTDSYEQYF. The full variable domain, in which reference TRBV2 and TRBJ2-7 provide the parts outside the CDR3, is EPEVTQTPSHQVTQMGQEVILRCVPISNHLYFYWYRQILGQKVEFLVSFYNNEISEKSEIFDDQFSVERPDGSNFTLKIRSTKLEDSAMYFCASSPRKTDSYEQYFGPGTRLTVT.

This clone came up a few times. Distinct nucleotide sequences in the sample also encode this CDR3. The chain is built from TRBV28 and TRBJ1-1; 7 bases are shared with TRBD1. V was pared by 2 bases and J by 8 bases, with 2 bases of the junction left unmatched. The V gene's germline CDR1 is MDHEN and CDR2 SYDVKM. The CDR3 runs to 12 residues. CDR3 nucleotides: TGTGCCAGCAGTTTAGGAGGGGGCGAAGCTTTCTTT. Translating it yields CASSLGGGEAFF.